What follows describes a single TCR beta chain. There is no known antigen for this receptor. No much larger clone exists at a distance of one base, and base qualities are not known. This entry belongs to a study of beta chain features in type 1 diabetes (dated by TCRdb to between 2018 and 2020). Notes on the research overall: Mean age, gender distribution, total cell number and subset yield did not differ between patients and healthy donors. Regulatory and stem cell-like memory subsets were obtained from only 8 patients and about 8 healthy donors, while naive and central memory subsets were obtained from all 30 or so donors. Across all samples, roughly 110,000,000 sorted cells were examined, and cell number per subset correlated strongly with RNA yield. The study compared the TCRB repertoires of sorted circulating CD4+ T cell subsets in recently diagnosed type 1 diabetes patients with those in matched healthy donors. What the research found in general, with its limitations: PCR might favor shorter templates, but patient and control samples were amplified and corrected together, so any skew would affect both groups equally. Type 1 diabetes patients showed a moderate but significant shortening of TCRB CDR3 length in all four CD4+ subsets. At VDJ recombination sites, type 1 diabetes patients had fewer insertions and more deleted nucleotides, which implies abnormalities in thymic rearrangement. Because cDNA was sequenced instead of genomic DNA, highly expressing activated cells could be over-represented, though the groups showed no difference in activation or CD3 levels. Because the HLA sub-analyses included only small numbers of individuals, any influence of HLA type on TCRB rearrangement was left unresolved. Naive, central memory and regulatory TCRB repertoires appeared to be more alike among patients than among healthy donors.

Deletion took 4 bases off V and 10 bases off J, with a span of 12 bases between the germline ends. The germline V gene provides CDR1 SGHDN and CDR2 FVKESK. Inclusive of the bounding cysteine and phenylalanine, the CDR3 is 12 residues long. The only DNA kept is the CDR3, 36 bases in frame from the first base. From each donor, a single peripheral blood sample of 100 to 150 mL on average was drawn into heparinised tubes. A BD FACSAria II and a panel including CD45RO, CCR7, CD25, CD127, CD95 and CD27 were used to sort naive, central memory, regulatory and stem cell-like memory CD4+ T cells. All sorted populations exceeded 95% purity. PBMCs were separated immediately by Lymphoprep density gradient centrifugation and were stained directly, without being cultured. So that batch effects would be minimized, each experiment stained and sorted samples in pairs, pairing one healthy donor with one patient. The High Capacity cDNA Reverse Transcription Kit was used to reverse transcribe all of the isolated RNA, meaning that expressed TCRB transcripts were what got sequenced. Naive, central memory and regulatory T cell samples underwent deep immunoSEQ sequencing, averaging roughly 3.5 million total reads per sample. Sorted cells were lysed in RLT buffer, and RNA was extracted using DNase-treated RNeasy Micro or Mini kits according to cell number. Each cell subset was processed on its own to prevent cross-contamination, while patient and healthy donor samples were processed together. The immunoSEQ multiplex PCR was used to amplify TCRB sequences from cDNA, generating 87-bp fragments that spanned the CDR3 region. The amplicons were sequenced using the Illumina HiSeq platform. In the authors' own workflow: Synthetic template baselines were used to correct PCR bias computationally, reads within Hamming distance 2 were collapsed together, and singletons that could not be merged were discarded. Reads were aligned against IMGT to assign V, D and J genes, CDR3 length and insertions or deletions at six rearrangement sites. Within each subset, clonotype counts were normalized to the number of sorted cells before true diversity and Gini coefficients were calculated with the tcR R package. The overlap coefficient, calculated on TCRB nucleotide sequences, was used to quantify repertoire sharing. The clones in this table, taken by TCRdb from immuneACCESS, are in-frame only. Not every clone is retained; where verified, under half of the shortfall comes from an unresolved V gene, and the cause of the rest is unknown. That table supplies the V and J calls and clone size; D and trimming were determined from the DNA. The sample table holds about 340,000 clones, of which roughly a tenth were seen once. About 1% of the sample rests with the top ten.

Rearrangement joined TRBV14 to TRBJ2-3, with the D gene not confidently named. This TCR was sampled from a man aged 25-45 years with type 1 diabetes. The sample comprised central memory CD4+ T cells from blood. In nucleotide form, the sequence is TGTGCCAGCAGCCGGAGCTACGAGGCGCAGTATTTT. Its coded protein is CASSRSYEAQYF.